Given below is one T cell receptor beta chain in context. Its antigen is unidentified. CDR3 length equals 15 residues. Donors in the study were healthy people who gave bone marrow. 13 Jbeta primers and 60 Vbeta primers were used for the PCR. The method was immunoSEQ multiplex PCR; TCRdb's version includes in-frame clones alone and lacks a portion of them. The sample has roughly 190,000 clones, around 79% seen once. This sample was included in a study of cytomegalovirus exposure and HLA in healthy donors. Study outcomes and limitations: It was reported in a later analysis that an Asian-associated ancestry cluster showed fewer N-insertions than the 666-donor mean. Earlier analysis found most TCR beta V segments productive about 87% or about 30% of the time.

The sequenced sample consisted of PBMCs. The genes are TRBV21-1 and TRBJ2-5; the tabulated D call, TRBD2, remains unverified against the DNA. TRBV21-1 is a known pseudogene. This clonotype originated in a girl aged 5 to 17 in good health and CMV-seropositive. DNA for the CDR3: TGTGCCAGCAGCAAGGGGGGATTGTACCAAGAGACCCAGTACTTC. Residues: CASSKGGLYQETQYF.